The present T cell receptor (beta chain) was sequenced within a study of molecular identifiers for immune sequencing clone quantification. For the study at large: Replicate RNA came from 20,000 or 100,000 naive CD8 cells and was split five ways, and four parts were sequenced.

Points from the study as a whole: The study found clones above 20 RNA copies held over 98% of effector molecules and under 1% in naive cells. Detecting spiked Jurkat TCR RNA from one cell among about a million naive cells was reportedly possible.

This clonotype has more than one count but fewer than ten. Its cognate antigen is unknown. Libraries of bulk TCR were made by previously described methods (with listed TCR primers). TCRdb re-analysed the PCR reads in MiXCR, keeping a single row per CDR3 protein. Here the sample spans some 91,000 distinct CDR3 sequences, roughly 24% being singletons. This clonotype was sampled from a human donor in good health. Some libraries in this study had Jurkat cell RNA spiked in. Sequenced: naive CD8+ T cells from blood, with Jurkat cell RNA spiked in. The subset is: FACS-sorted CD8+CD4-CCR7+CD45RA+ naive T cells.

CDR3 region: CASSPGQGRGQPQHF. The CDR3 nucleotides are TGTGCCAGCAGTCCGGGACAGGGTAGGGGTCAGCCCCAGCATTTT. The rearrangement links TRBV11-2 to TRBJ1-5; TRBD1 agrees at 9 bases. Trimming removed 6 bases from V and 6 bases from J; junction bases left unmatched: 9. Germline V lookup: CDR1 SGHAT, CDR2 FQNNGV. This CDR3 is built from 15 residues. The full variable domain, completed using reference TRBV11-2 and TRBJ1-5, is EAGVAQSPRYKIIEKRQSVAFWCNPISGHATLYWYQQILGQGPKLLIQFQNNGVVDDSQLPKDRFSAERLKGVDSTLKIQPAKLEDSAVYLCASSPGQGRGQPQHFGDGTRLSIL.